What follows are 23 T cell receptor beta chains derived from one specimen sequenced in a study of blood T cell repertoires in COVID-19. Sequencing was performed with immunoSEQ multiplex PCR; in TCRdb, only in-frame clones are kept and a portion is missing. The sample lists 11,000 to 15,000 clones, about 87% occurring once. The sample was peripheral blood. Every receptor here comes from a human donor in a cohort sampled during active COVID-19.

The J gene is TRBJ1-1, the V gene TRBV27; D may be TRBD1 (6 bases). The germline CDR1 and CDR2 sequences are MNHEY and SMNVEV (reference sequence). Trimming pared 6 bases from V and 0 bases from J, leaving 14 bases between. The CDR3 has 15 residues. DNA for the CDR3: TGTGCCAGCAGGGACCTGAGGACAGTGAACACTGAAGCTTTCTTT. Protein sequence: CASRDLRTVNTEAFF.

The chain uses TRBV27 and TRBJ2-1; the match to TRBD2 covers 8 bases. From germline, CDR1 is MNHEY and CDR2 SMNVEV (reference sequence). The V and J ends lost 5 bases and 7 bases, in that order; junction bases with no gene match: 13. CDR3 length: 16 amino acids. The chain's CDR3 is CASSPLGTRFGNEQFF. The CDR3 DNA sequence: TGTGCCAGCAGTCCACTGGGGACTAGATTCGGGAATGAGCAGTTCTTC.

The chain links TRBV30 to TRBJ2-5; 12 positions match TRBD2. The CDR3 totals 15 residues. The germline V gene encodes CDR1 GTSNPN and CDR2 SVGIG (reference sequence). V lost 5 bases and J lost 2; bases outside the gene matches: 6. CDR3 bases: TGTGCCTGGGGCAGACTAGCGGGAGATCAAGAGACCCAGTACTTC. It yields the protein CAWGRLAGDQETQYF.

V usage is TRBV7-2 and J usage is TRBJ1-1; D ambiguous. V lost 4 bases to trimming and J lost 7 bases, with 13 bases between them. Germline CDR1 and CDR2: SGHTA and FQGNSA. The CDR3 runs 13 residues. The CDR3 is CASSWSVRNEAFF. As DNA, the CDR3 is TGTGCCAGCAGCTGGAGCGTAAGGAATGAAGCTTTCTTT.

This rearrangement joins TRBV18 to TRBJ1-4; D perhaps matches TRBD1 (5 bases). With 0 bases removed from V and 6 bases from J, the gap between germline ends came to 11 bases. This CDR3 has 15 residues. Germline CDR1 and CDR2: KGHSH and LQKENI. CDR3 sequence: CASSPPSGGDEKLFF. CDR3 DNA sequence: TGTGCCAGCTCACCACCGTCGGGGGGTGATGAAAAACTGTTTTTT.

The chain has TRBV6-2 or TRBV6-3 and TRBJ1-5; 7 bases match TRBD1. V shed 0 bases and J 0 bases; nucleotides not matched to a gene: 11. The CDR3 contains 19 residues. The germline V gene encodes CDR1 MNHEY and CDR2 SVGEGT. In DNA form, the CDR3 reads TGTGCCAGCAGTTACTCCTGGACAGGTGGAATTTATAGCAATCAGCCCCAGCATTTT. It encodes CASSYSWTGGIYSNQPQHF.

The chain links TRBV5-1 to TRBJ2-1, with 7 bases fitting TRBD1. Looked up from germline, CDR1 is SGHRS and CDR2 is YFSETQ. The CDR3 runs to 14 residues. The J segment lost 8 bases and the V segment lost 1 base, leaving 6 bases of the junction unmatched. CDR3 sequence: CASSLTGAGDEQFF. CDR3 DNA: TGCGCCAGCAGCTTGACAGGGGCCGGGGATGAGCAGTTCTTC.

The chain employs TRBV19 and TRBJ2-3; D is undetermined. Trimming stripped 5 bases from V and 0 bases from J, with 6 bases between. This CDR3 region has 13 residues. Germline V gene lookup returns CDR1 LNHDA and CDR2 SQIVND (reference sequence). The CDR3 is CASSPTSTDTQYF. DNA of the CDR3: TGTGCCAGTAGTCCAACTAGCACAGATACGCAGTATTTT.

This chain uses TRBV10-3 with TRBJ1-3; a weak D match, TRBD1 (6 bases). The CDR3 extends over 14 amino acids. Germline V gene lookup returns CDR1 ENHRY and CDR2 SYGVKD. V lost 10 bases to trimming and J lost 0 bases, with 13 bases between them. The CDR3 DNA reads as TGTGCCACAAGATTGGACAGCTCTGGAAACACCATATATTTT. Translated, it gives CATRLDSSGNTIYF.

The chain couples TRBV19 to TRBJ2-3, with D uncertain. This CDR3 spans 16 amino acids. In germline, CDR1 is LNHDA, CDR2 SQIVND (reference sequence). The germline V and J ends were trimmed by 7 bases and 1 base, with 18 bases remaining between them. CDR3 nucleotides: TGTGCCAGTATGGGCGAAAAAGGTTTCCGCACAGATACGCAGTATTTT. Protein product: CASMGEKGFRTDTQYF.

Here the CDR3 reads CASSPVRTGGTEQFF. The DNA for the CDR3 is TGCGCCAGCAGCCCAGTACGGACAGGGGGCACTGAGCAGTTCTTC. The V call is TRBV4-3, the J call TRBJ2-1, with TRBD1 identical over 11 bases. This CDR3 spans 15 amino acids. Germline V lookup: CDR1 LGHNA, CDR2 YSLEER. With 4 bases clipped from V and 9 bases from J, the junction kept 8 bases outside the gene matches.

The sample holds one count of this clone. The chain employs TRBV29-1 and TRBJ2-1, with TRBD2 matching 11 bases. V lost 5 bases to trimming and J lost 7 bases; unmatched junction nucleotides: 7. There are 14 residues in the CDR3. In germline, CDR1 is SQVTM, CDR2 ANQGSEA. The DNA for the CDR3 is TGCAGCGTTTTTATAGCGGGAGGGAGAAATGAGCAGTTCTTC. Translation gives CSVFIAGGRNEQFF.

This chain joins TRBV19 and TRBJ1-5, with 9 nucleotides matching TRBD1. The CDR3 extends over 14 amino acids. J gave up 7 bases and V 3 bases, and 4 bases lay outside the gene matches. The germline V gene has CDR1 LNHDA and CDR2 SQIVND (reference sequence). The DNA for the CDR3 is TGTGCCAGTAGTATGGGACAGGGTTGGCAGCCCCAGCATTTT. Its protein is CASSMGQGWQPQHF.

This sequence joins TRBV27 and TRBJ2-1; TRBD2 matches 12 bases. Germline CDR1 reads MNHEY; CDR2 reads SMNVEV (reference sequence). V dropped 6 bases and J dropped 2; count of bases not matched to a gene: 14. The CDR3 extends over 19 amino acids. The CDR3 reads CASSFTQTSSGRAYNEQFF. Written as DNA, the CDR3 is TGTGCCAGCAGCTTTACCCAGACTTCTAGCGGGAGGGCCTACAATGAGCAGTTCTTC.

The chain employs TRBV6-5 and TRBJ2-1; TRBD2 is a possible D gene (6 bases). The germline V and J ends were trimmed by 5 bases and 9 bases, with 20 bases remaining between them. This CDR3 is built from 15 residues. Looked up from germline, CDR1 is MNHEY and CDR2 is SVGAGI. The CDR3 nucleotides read TGTGCCAGCAGTATGGGGACTTCCCCTAACGGTGAGCAGTTCTTC. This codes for CASSMGTSPNGEQFF.

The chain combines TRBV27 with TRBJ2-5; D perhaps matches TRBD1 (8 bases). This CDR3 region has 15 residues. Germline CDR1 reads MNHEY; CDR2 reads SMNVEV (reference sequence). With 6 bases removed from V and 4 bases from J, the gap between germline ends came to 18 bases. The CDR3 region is CASSLTGEGVETQYF. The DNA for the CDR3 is TGTGCCAGCAGCCTGACAGGGGAGGGGGTAGAGACCCAGTACTTC.

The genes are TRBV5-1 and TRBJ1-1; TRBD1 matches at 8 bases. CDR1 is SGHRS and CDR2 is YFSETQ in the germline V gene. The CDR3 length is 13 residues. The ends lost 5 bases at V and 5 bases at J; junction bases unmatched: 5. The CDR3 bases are TGCGCCAGCAGTACTGACAGGGGAACTGAAGCTTTCTTT. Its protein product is CASSTDRGTEAFF.

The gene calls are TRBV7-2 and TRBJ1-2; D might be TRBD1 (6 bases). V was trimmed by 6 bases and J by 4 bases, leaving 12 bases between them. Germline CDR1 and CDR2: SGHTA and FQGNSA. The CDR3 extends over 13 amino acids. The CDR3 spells CASSQPDSYGYTF. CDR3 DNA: TGTGCCAGCAGTCAACCGGACAGCTATGGCTACACCTTC.

DNA of the CDR3: TGTGCCAGCAGTTACTCAGGGGGCGTGGAGACCCAGTACTTC. Amino acids: CASSYSGGVETQYF. J is TRBJ2-5 and V is TRBV6-5, with 7 bases aligning to TRBD1. CDR1 MNHEY and CDR2 SVGAGI come from the germline V gene. The junction had 3 bases not matched to a gene; V was cut back by 0 bases and J by 5 bases. CDR3 length equals 14 residues.

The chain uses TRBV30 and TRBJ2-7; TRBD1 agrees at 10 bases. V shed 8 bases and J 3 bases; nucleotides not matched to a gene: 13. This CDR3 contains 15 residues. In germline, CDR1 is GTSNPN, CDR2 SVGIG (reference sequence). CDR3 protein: CATGTGEGNLYEQYF. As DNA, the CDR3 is TGTGCCACAGGGACAGGGGAGGGCAATCTCTACGAGCAGTACTTC.

CDR3 amino acids: CASSPTGEAYEQYF. CDR3 DNA sequence: TGTGCCAGCAGCCCGACAGGGGAGGCCTACGAGCAGTACTTC. The chain joins TRBV6-5 to TRBJ2-7, with TRBD1 matching 8 bases. Germline V lookup: CDR1 MNHEY, CDR2 SVGAGI. With 6 bases clipped from V and 2 bases from J, the junction kept 6 bases outside the gene matches. This CDR3 is 14 amino acids long.

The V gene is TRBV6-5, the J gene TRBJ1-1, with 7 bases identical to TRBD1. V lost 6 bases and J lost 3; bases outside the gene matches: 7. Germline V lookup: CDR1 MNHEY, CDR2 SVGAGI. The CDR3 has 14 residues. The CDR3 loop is CASSRQGGYTEAFF. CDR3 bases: TGTGCCAGCAGCCGACAGGGTGGGTACACTGAAGCTTTCTTT.

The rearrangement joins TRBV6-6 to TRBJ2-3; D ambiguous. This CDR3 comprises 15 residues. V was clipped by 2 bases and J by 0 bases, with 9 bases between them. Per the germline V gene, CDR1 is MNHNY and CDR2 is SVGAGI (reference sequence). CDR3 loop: CASSYGGYSTDTQYF. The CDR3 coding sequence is TGTGCCAGCAGTTACGGCGGCTATAGCACAGATACGCAGTATTTT.